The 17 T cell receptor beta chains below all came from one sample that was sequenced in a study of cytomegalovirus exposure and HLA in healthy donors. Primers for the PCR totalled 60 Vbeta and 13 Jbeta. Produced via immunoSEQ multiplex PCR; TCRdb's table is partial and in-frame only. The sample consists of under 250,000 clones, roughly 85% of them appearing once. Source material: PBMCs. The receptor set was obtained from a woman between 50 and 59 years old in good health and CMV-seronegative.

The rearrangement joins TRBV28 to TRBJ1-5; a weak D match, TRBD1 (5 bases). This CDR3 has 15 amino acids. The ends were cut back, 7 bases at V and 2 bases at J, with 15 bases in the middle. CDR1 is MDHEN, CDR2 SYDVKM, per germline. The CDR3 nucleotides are TGTGCCAGCACCGTTCAGGGTTTGGGCAATCAGCCCCAGCATTTT. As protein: CASTVQGLGNQPQHF.

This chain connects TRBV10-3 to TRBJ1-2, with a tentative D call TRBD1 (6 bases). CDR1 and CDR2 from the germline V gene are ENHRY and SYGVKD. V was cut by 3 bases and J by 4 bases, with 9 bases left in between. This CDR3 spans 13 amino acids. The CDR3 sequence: CAISEGQTYGYTF. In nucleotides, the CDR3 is TGTGCCATCAGTGAAGGACAGACCTATGGCTACACCTTC.

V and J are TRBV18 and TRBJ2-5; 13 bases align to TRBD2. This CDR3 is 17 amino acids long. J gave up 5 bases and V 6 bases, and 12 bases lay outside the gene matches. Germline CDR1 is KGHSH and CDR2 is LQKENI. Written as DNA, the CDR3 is TGTGCCAGCTCGTCAGGGGGGACTAGCGGGATCGGTGAGACCCAGTACTTC. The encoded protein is CASSSGGTSGIGETQYF.

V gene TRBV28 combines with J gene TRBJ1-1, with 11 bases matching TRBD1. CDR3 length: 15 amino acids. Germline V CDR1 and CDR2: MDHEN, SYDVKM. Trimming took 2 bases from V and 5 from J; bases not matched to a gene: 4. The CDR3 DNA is TGTGCCAGCAGTTTACCGGGACAGGGGGGGACTGAAGCTTTCTTT. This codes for CASSLPGQGGTEAFF.

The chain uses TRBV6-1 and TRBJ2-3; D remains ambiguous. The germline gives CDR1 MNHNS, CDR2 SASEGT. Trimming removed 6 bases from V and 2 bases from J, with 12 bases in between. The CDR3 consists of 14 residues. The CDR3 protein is CASRKERFTDTQYF. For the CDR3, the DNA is TGTGCCAGCAGGAAAGAGCGTTTCACAGATACGCAGTATTTT.

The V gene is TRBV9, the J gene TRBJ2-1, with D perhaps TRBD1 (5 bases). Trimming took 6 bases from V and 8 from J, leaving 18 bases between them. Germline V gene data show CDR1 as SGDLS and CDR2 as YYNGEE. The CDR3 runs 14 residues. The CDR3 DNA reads TGTGCCAGCAATAGGGGTACCGGGTCCCATGAGCAGTTCTTC. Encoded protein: CASNRGTGSHEQFF. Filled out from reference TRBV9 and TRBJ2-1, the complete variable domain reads DSGVTQTPKHLITATGQRVTLRCSPRSGDLSVYWYQQSLDQGLQFLIQYYNGEERAKGNILERFSAQQFPDLHSELNLSSLELGDSALYFCASNRGTGSHEQFFGPGTRLTVL.

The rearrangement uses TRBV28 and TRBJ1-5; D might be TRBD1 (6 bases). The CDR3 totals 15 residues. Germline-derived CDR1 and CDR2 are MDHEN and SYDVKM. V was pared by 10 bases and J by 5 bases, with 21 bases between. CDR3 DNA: TGTGCCACGAAGGGGGGGGGCGGATGGGATCAGCCCCAGCATTTT. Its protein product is CATKGGGGWDQPQHF.

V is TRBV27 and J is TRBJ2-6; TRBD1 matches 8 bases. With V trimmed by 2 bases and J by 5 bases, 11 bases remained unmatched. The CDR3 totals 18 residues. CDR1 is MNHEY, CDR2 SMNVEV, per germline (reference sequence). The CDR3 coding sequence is TGTGCCAGCAGTTTACTCGGACAGGGCATTAGTAGGGCCAACGTCCTGACTTTC. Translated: CASSLLGQGISRANVLTF.

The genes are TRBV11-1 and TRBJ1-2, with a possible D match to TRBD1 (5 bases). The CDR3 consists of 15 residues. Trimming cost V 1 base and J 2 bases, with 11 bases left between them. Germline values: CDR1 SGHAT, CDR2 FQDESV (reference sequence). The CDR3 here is CASSLVDRPNYGYTF. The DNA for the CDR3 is TGTGCCAGCAGCTTAGTCGACAGACCGAACTATGGCTACACCTTC.

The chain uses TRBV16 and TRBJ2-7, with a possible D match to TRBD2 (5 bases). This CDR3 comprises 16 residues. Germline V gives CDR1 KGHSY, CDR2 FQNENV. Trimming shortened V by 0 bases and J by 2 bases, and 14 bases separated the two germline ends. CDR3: CASSQSVGGPPYEQYF. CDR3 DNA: TGTGCCAGCAGCCAATCTGTAGGAGGACCGCCCTACGAGCAGTACTTC. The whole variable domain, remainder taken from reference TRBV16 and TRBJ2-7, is GEEVAQTPKHLVRGEGQKAKLYCAPIKGHSYVFWYQQVLKNEFKFLISFQNENVFDETGMPKERFSAKCLPNSPCSLEIQATKLEDSAVYFCASSQSVGGPPYEQYFGPGTRLTVT.

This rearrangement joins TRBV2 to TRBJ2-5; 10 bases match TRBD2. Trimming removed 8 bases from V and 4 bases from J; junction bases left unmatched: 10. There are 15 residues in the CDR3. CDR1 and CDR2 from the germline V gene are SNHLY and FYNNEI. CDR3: CASLGEAGGRETQYF. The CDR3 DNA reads TGTGCCAGCCTAGGAGAAGCGGGAGGGCGAGAGACCCAGTACTTC. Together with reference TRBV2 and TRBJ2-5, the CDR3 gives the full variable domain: EPEVTQTPSHQVTQMGQEVILRCVPISNHLYFYWYRQILGQKVEFLVSFYNNEISEKSEIFDDQFSVERPDGSNFTLKIRSTKLEDSAMYFCASLGEAGGRETQYFGPGTRLLVL.

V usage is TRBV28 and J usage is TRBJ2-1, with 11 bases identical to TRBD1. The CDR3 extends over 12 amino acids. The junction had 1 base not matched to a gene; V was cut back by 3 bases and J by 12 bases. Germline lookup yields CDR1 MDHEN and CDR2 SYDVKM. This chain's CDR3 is CASSLDRGLQFF. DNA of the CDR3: TGTGCCAGCAGTTTGGACAGGGGGCTGCAGTTCTTC.

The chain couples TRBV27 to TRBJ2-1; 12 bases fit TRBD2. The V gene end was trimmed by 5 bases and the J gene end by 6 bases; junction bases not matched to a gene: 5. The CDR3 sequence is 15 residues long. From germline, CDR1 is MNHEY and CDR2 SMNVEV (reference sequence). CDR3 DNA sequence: TGTGCCAGCAGTATACTAGCGGGAGGCGGCAATGAGCAGTTCTTC. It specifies CASSILAGGGNEQFF.

CDR3 nucleotide sequence: TGTGCCAGCAGCCCATACGTGGGGAGGATGAACACTGAAGCTTTCTTT. This codes for CASSPYVGRMNTEAFF. V usage is TRBV7-2 and J usage is TRBJ1-1, with D unresolved. Germline loops: CDR1 SGHTA, CDR2 FQGNSA. This CDR3 is built from 16 residues. Deletions cut 5 bases from V and 0 bases from J, with 16 bases between.

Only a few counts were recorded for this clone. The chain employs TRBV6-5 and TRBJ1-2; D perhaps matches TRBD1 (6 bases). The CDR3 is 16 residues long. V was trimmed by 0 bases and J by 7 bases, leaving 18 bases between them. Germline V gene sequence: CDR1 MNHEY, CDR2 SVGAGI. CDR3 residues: CASSYSLGAGSPGYTF. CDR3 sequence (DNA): TGTGCCAGCAGTTACTCCCTGGGGGCAGGGAGCCCTGGCTACACCTTC.

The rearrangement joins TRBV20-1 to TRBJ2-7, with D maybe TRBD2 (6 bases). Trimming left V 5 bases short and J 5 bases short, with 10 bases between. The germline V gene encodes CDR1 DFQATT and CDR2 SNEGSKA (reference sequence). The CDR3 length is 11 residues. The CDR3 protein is CSAGTVNEQYF. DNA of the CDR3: TGCAGTGCTGGGACTGTTAACGAGCAGTACTTC.

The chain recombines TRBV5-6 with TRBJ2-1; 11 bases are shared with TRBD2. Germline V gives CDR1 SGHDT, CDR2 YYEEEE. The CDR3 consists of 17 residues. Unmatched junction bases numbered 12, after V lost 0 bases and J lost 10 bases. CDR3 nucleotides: TGTGCCAGCAGCTTGGGACTAGCGGGATATCTCTCACGGGAGCAGTTCTTC. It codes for CASSLGLAGYLSREQFF. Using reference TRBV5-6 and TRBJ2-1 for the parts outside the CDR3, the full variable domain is DAGVTQSPTHLIKTRGQQVTLRCSPKSGHDTVSWYQQALGQGPQFIFQYYEEEERQRGNFPDRFSGHQFPNYSSELNVNALLLGDSALYLCASSLGLAGYLSREQFFGPGTRLTVL.